Given below is one T cell receptor beta chain in context. Measured with immunoSEQ multiplex PCR; TCRdb has only the in-frame clones, and not every one. The data show tens of thousands of clones, with about 86% seen just once and 10% to 15% held by the top ten. The data were obtained in a study of blood T cell repertoires in COVID-19. On the study more broadly: From the United States, Italy and Spain came samples of acute and convalescent COVID-19.

The V and J ends lost 6 bases and 5 bases respectively, with 16 bases between them. The CDR3 contains 14 residues. The germline V gene has CDR1 SGHTA and CDR2 FQGNSA. The clonotype was recovered from a man between 65 and 79 years old with active COVID-19. The chain recombines TRBV7-2 with TRBJ1-1; the D is unclear. The sample was peripheral blood. Here the CDR3 reads CASRTAARRTEAFF. The CDR3 region has the DNA TGTGCCAGCAGAACGGCGGCCCGGAGGACTGAAGCTTTCTTT.